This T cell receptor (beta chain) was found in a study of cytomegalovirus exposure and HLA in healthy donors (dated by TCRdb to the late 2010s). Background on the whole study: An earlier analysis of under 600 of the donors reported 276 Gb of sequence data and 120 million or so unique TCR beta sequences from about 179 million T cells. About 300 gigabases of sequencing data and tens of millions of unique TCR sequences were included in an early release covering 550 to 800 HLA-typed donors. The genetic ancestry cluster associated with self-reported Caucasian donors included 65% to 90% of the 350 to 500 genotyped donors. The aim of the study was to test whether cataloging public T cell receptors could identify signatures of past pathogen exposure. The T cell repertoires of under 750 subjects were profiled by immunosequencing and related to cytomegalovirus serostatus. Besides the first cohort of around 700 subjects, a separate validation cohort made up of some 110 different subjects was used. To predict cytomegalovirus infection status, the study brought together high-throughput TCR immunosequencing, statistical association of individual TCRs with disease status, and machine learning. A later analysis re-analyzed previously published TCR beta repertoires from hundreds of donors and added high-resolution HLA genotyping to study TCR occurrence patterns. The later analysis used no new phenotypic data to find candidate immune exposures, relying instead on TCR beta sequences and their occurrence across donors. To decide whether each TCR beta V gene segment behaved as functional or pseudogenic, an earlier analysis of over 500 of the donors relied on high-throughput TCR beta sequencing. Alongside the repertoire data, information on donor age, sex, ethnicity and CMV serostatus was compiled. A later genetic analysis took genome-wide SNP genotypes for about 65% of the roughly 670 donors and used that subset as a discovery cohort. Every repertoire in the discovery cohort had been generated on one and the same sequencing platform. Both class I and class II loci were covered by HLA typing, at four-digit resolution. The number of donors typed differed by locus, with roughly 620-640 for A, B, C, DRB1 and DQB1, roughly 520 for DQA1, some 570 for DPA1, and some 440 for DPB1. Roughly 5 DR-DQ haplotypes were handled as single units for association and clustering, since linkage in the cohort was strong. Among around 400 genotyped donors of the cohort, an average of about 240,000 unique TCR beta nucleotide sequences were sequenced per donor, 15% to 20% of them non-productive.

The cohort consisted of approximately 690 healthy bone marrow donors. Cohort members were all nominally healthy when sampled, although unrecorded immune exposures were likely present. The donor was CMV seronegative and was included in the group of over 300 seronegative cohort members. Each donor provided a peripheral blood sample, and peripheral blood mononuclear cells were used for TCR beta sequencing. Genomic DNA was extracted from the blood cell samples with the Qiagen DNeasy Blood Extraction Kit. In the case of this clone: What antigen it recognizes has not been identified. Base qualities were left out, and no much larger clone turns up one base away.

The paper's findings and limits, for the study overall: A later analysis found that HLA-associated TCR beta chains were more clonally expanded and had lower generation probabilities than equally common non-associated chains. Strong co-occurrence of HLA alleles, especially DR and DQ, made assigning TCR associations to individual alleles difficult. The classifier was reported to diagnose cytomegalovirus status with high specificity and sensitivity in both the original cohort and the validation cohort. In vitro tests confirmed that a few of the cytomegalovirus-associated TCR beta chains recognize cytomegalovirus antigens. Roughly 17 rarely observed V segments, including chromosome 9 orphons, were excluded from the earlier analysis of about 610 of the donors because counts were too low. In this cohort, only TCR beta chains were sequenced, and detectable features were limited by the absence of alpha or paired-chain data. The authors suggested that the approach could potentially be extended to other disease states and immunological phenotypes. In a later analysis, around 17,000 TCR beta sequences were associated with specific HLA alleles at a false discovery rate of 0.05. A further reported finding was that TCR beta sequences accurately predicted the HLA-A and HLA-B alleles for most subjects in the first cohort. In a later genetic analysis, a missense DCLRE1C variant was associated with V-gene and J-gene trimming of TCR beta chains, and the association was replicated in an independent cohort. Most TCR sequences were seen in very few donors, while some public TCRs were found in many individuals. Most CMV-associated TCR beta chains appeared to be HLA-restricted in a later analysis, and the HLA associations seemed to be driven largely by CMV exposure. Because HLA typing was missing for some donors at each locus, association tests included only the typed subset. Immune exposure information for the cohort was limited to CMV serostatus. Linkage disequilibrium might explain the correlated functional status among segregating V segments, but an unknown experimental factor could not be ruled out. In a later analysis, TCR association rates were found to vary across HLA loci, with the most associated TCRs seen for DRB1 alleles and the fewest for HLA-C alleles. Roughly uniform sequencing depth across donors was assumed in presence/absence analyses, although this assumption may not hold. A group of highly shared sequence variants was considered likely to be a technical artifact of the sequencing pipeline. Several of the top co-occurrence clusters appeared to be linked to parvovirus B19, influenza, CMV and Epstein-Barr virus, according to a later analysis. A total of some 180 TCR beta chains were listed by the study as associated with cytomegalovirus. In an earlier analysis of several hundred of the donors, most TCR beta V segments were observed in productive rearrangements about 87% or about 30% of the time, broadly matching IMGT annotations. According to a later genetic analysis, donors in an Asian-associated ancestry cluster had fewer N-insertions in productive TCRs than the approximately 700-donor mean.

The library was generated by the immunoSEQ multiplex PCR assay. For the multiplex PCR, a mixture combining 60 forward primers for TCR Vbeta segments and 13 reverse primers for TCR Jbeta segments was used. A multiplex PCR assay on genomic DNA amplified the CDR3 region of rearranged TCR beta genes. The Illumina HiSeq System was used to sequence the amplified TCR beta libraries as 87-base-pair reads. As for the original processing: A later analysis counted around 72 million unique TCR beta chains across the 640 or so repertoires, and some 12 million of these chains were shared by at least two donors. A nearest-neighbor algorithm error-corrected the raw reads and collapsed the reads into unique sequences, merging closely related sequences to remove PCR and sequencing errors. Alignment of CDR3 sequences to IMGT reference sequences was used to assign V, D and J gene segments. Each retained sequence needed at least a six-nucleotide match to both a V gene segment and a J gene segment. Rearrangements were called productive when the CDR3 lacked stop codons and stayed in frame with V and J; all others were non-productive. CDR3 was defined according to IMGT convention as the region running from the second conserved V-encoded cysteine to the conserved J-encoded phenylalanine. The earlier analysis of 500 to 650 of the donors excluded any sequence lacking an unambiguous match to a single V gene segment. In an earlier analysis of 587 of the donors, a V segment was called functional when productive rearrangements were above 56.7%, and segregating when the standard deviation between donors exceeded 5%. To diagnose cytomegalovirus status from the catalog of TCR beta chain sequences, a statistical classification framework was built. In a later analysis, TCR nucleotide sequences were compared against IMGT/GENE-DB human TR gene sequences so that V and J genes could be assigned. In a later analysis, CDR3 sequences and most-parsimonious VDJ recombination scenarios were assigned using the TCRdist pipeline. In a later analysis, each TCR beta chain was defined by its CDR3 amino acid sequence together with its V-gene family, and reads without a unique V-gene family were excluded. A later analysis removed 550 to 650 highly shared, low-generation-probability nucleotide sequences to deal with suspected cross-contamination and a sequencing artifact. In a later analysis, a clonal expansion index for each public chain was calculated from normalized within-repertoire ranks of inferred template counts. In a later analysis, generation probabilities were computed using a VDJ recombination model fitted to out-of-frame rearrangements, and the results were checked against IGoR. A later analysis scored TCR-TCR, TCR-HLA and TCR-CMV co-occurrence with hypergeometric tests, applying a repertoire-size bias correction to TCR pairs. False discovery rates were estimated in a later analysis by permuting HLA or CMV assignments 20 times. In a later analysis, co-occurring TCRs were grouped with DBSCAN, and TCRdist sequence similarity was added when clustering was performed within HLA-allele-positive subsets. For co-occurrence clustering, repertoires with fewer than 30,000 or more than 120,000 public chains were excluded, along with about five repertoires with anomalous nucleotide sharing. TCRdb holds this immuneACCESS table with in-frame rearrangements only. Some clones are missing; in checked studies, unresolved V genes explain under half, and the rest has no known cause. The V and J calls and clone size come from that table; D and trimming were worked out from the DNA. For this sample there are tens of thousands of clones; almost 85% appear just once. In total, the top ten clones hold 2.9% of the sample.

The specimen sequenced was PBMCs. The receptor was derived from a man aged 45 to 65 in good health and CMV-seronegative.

The CDR3: CASSPTRGNTEAFF. The sequenced DNA is TGTGCCAGCAGTCCGACTCGGGGGAACACTGAAGCTTTCTTT. The receptor chain draws on TRBV5-6 and TRBJ1-1; the D gene cannot be named for sure. The germline V gene yields SGHDT for CDR1 and YYEEEE for CDR2. The germline ends are 12 bases apart after V is trimmed by 5 bases and J by 1 base. The CDR3, from cysteine to phenylalanine, totals 14 residues. This entry keeps only the CDR3 DNA: 42 bases, framed from base 1.